This T cell receptor beta chain comes out of a study of response to subunit inactivated influenza vaccine. TCRdb passed the RT-PCR reads through MiXCR, listing each CDR3 protein once. The data hold about 190,000 distinct CDR3 sequences, with roughly 14% observed a single time. The CDR3 is 15 amino acids. Germline trimming cut 4 bases from V and 7 bases from J; bases unmatched to any gene: 12. V gene TRBV12-3 or TRBV12-4 combines with J gene TRBJ1-1; 7 positions match TRBD1. The sequence was collected from a man in his fifties who received an inactivated influenza vaccine. The sample was CD8+ T cells sorted from PBMCs, taken about 5 days after vaccination. The CDR3 protein is CASSSTGIPSVEAFF. The CDR3 DNA reads as TGTGCCAGCAGTTCGACAGGGATCCCCTCCGTTGAAGCTTTCTTT.